The entry below gives a single T cell receptor (beta chain) sequence along with its context. What it recognizes is unknown. The data were produced by immunoSEQ multiplex PCR, yet TCRdb's version contains in-frame clones alone and is incomplete. The table includes about 700,000 clones, 90% to 95% detected once. Naive-designated CD8 cells lacked CD45RO, were positively enriched for CCR7, and omitted terminally differentiated effector memory CD45RA+ cells. There were no recent acute infections or vaccinations among the donors, who were healthy HIV-negative adults. The sample originates from a study of shared clonotypes between healthy human individuals. Whole-study findings and limits: Exclusively blood specimens were collected; tissue repertoires likely differ. Sequencing depth was expected to affect clonotype sharing among donors.

Germline V gene data show CDR1 as SGHRS and CDR2 as YFSETQ. CDR3 size: 15 residues. With 0 bases removed from V and 0 bases from J, the gap between germline ends came to 6 bases. The sample consisted of naive CD8+ T cells sorted from blood. The TCR comes from a man younger than 40 in good health. The chain links TRBV5-1 to TRBJ2-2, with D possibly being TRBD1 (5 bases). DNA for the CDR3: TGCGCCAGCAGCTTGGAGACAGCGAACACCGGGGAGCTGTTTTTT. It encodes CASSLETANTGELFF.